Sequencing of this TCR beta chain was carried out in a study of technical replicates of blood from a few donors. The method was immunoSEQ multiplex PCR; TCRdb's version includes in-frame clones alone and lacks a portion of them. The sample has 75,000 to 95,000 clones, just over 90% seen once. Germline CDR1 is SEHNR and CDR2 is FQNEAQ (reference sequence). V lost 5 bases and J lost 4, with 12 bases in between. The CDR3 runs to 13 residues. The sequence was collected from a human donor in good health. This rearrangement joins TRBV7-9 to TRBJ2-7, with D tentatively TRBD1 (6 bases). The sequenced sample was T cells isolated from PBMCs. Here the CDR3 DNA reads TGTGCCAGCAGCCCCAGGACAGAATACGAGCAGTACTTC. This encodes CASSPRTEYEQYF.